The rows below give T cell receptor beta chains drawn from one sample of a study of control samples from healthy donors and cancer patients. Produced via immunoSEQ multiplex PCR; TCRdb's table is partial and in-frame only. Of 250,000 to 300,000 clones listed, over 70% are singletons. The sample was PBMCs. The origin of the receptors is a woman aged 60 to 75 with lung cancer. The CDR3 runs from the conserved cysteine through the conserved F or W. A D gene is named only where the DNA matches it firmly. Clone size is shown for a subset of rows, as once, few, many or a class of expanded clone.

v_gene	d_gene	abundance	j_gene	CDR3aa	CDR3nt
TRBV6-5	-	-	TRBJ2-7	CASTPPGSYEQYF	TGTGCCAGCACCCCCCCGGGATCCTACGAGCAGTACTTC
TRBV18	TRBD1	-	TRBJ1-1	CASSPGQGSITEAFF	TGTGCCAGCTCGCCGGGACAGGGGAGTATCACTGAAGCTTTCTTT
TRBV15	-	-	TRBJ1-2	CATSTANYGYTF	TGTGCCACCAGTACAGCTAACTATGGCTACACCTTC
TRBV2	-	-	TRBJ2-5	CASSTGEETQYF	TGTGCCAGCAGTACAGGAGAGGAGACCCAGTACTTC
TRBV6-1	TRBD1	-	TRBJ2-3	CASSERDSSTDTQYF	TGTGCCAGCAGTGAAAGGGACAGTAGCACAGATACGCAGTATTTT
TRBV6-5	-	-	TRBJ1-5	CASSNYQPQHF	TGTGCCAGCAGTAATTATCAGCCCCAGCATTTT
TRBV5-1	-	-	TRBJ2-2	CASSLDRQGTGELFF	TGCGCCAGCAGCTTGGACCGTCAGGGCACCGGGGAGCTGTTTTTT
TRBV3-1/TRBV3-2	TRBD1	once	TRBJ1-4	CASSQVPTGQLFF	TGTGCCAGCAGCCAAGTCCCGACAGGGCAACTGTTTTTT
TRBV28	-	-	TRBJ2-7	CASSLNYGAYEQYF	TGTGCCAGCAGTTTAAATTACGGGGCCTACGAGCAGTACTTC
TRBV29-1	-	-	TRBJ1-2	CSVEGRGDRNYGYTF	TGCAGCGTTGAAGGGCGGGGAGATAGGAACTATGGCTACACCTTC
TRBV18	-	once	TRBJ2-3	CASSPVGGAISDTQYF	TGTGCCAGCTCGCCCGTCGGGGGCGCGATCTCAGATACGCAGTATTTT
TRBV9	TRBD1	-	TRBJ2-7	CASSVGWGRGSEQYF	TGTGCCAGCAGCGTAGGGTGGGGCAGGGGGAGCGAGCAGTACTTC
TRBV19	-	-	TRBJ1-4	CASSNGRRGVGEKLFF	TGTGCCAGTAGTAATGGACGGCGAGGCGTAGGGGAAAAACTGTTTTTT
TRBV12-3/TRBV12-4	-	few	TRBJ2-1	CASSLAMDVEQFF	TGTGCCAGCAGTTTAGCTATGGACGTCGAGCAGTTCTTC
TRBV5-1	-	-	TRBJ2-5	CASSLGGGSETQYF	TGCGCCAGCAGCTTGGGGGGAGGCTCAGAGACCCAGTACTTC
TRBV2	-	-	TRBJ1-2	CASTTANYGYTF	TGTGCCAGTACCACTGCTAACTATGGCTACACCTTC
TRBV6-5	-	-	TRBJ2-7	CASAETVSAREQYF	TGTGCCAGCGCCGAGACAGTGTCCGCTCGCGAGCAGTACTTC
TRBV10-2	TRBD1	-	TRBJ1-1	CASRAGGGAEAFF	TGCGCCAGCAGGGCAGGGGGCGGGGCTGAAGCTTTCTTT
TRBV6-6	-	-	TRBJ2-3	CASSPGTLSTDTQYF	TGTGCCAGCAGCCCCGGGACACTTAGCACAGATACGCAGTATTTT
TRBV7-3	TRBD1	once	TRBJ2-5	CASDPGPGQDKETQYF	TGTGCCAGCGACCCAGGACCGGGACAGGATAAAGAGACCCAGTACTTC
TRBV6-1	-	-	TRBJ1-3	CASSEGQGSPYTIYF	TGTGCCAGCAGTGAAGGGCAGGGGAGTCCATACACCATATATTTT
TRBV11-1	-	-	TRBJ2-5	CASSLFAEIQETQYF	TGTGCCAGCAGCTTATTTGCGGAGATCCAAGAGACCCAGTACTTC
TRBV7-3	-	once	TRBJ2-3	CASSRGGTDTQYF	TGTGCCAGCAGCCGTGGTGGCACAGATACGCAGTATTTT
TRBV7-6	TRBD1	once	TRBJ2-6	CASSPNRGLSGANVLTF	TGTGCCAGCAGCCCGAACAGGGGGTTGTCTGGGGCCAACGTCCTGACTTTC
TRBV24-1	-	-	TRBJ1-5	CATSLTGDRQPQHF	TGTGCCACCAGTCTAACGGGAGACAGACAGCCCCAGCATTTT
TRBV15	-	-	TRBJ1-2	CATSRGTNNYGYTF	TGTGCCACCAGCAGAGGGACAAATAACTATGGCTACACCTTC